The T cell receptor (beta chain) under discussion was sequenced for a study of OX40 agonist ivuxolimab in advanced cancers. The overall study: Aged about 20 to 85 with a mean of approximately 60 years, they were 75% to 85% male. General study findings and limits: The study observed clonal expansion of CD4+ and CD8+ blood T cells by week 6 at 0.1 to 3.0 mg/kg. Expanded peripheral T cells had an undetermined antigen specificity.

V lost 0 bases and J lost 1, with 13 bases in between. Germline V lookup: CDR1 SGHDN, CDR2 FVKESK. The CDR3 extends over 18 amino acids. The data were produced by immunoSEQ multiplex PCR, yet TCRdb's version contains in-frame clones alone and is incomplete. Of around 50,000 clones in the sample, 75% to 90% were seen once. Worth noting for this clone: Antigen unknown.

The timepoints at which blood was sampled were baseline, cycle 4 day 1, and cycle 7 day 1. The TCR comes from an adult with an advanced solid tumor such as melanoma, head and neck, liver or kidney cancer. This specimen consisted of CD4+ or CD8+ T cells sorted from blood, obtained in a trial of the OX40 agonist ivuxolimab. V is TRBV14 and J is TRBJ2-6, with a tentative D call TRBD1 (5 bases). The CDR3 sequence is CASSQDLQGTSGANVLTF. Written as DNA, the CDR3 is TGTGCCAGCAGCCAAGATCTCCAGGGAACATCTGGGGCCAACGTCCTGACTTTC. Drawing the rest from reference TRBV14 and TRBJ2-6, the complete variable domain is EAGVTQFPSHSVIEKGQTVTLRCDPISGHDNLYWYRRVMGKEIKFLLHFVKESKQDESGMPNNRFLAERTGGTYSTLKVQPAELEDSGVYFCASSQDLQGTSGANVLTFGAGSRLTVL.